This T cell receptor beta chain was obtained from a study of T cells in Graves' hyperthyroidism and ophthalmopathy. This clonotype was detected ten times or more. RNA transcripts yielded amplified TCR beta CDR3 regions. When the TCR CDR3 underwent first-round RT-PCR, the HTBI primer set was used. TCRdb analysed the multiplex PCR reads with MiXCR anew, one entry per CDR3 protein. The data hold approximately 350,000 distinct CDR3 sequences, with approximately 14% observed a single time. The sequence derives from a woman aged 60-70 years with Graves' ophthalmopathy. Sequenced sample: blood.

The CDR3 reads CASSFAGYGYTF. The CDR3 DNA reads as TGTGCCAGCAGTTTTGCGGGCTATGGCTACACCTTC. This chain links TRBV12-3 or TRBV12-4 with TRBJ1-2, with unresolved D. V shed 3 bases and J shed 4 bases, with 6 bases lying between them. The CDR3 is 12 residues long.